This TCR beta chain was captured in a study of T cell responses to AZD1222 COVID-19 vaccine. Second doses that came at about 4 or about 12 weeks were put together. The V gene's germline CDR1 is LNHDA and CDR2 SQIVND (reference sequence). V dropped 3 bases and J dropped 4; count of bases not matched to a gene: 7. The CDR3 is 16 amino acids. Clones were read by immunoSEQ multiplex PCR, and TCRdb kept only the in-frame ones, dropping some. The table records about 42,000 clones, roughly 84% of them present only once. Study results and limitations: Close to half of all spike-specific TCRs reportedly target regions of the variants that are unmutated. Spike-specific TCR breadth and depth were elevated following two AZD1222 doses.

With regard to this clone: Its antigen is as yet unknown.

The chain recombines TRBV19 with TRBJ1-5, with 9 bases fitting TRBD1. This TCR was sampled from an adult who received the AZD1222 COVID-19 vaccine. This material consisted of peripheral blood, taken 28 days after the second AZD1222 dose. The CDR3 bases are TGTGCCAGTAGTATGGAGGGACAGGGAATTAATCAGCCCCAGCATTTT. Translating gives CASSMEGQGINQPQHF.